What follows are 13 T cell receptor beta chains derived from one specimen sequenced in a study of blood T cells in healthy people across ages. It was with a sample-barcoded 5' primer and a J-beta primer mix that a second PCR of about 7 to 12 cycles was run. TCRdb fed the 5' RACE reads into MiXCR, producing one record per CDR3 protein. The repertoire has 1.4 million or so distinct CDR3 sequences, about 42% of them found once; the top ten carry 4%. Sequenced material: blood. The receptors were sampled from a woman between 18 and 30 years old in good health.

This clonotype has only a few counts. This chain connects TRBV7-9 to TRBJ2-4; maybe TRBD2 (5 bases). The J call may be in error: the DNA end matches TRBJ2-5 better. The CDR3 consists of 16 residues. Looked up from germline, CDR1 is SEHNR and CDR2 is FQNEAQ (reference sequence). The DNA for the CDR3 is TGTGCCAGCAGCTTCCATAAAGGAGGCGGATTAGAGACCCAGTACTTC. It yields the protein CASSFHKGGGLETQYF.

The CDR3 nucleotides are TGTGCCAGCAGCTTAATTCGCGGGAGCTTACAAGAGACCCAGTACTTC. It is translated as CASSLIRGSLQETQYF. The chain uses TRBV7-8 and TRBJ2-5; TRBD2 aligns across 7 bases. V dropped 2 bases and J dropped 2; count of bases not matched to a gene: 8. The CDR3 covers 16 residues. Germline CDR1 and CDR2: SGHVS and FQNEAQ. Full variable domain (outside the CDR3, taken from reference TRBV7-8 and TRBJ2-5): GAGVSQSPRYKVAKRGQDVALRCDPISGHVSLFWYQQALGQGPEFLTYFQNEAQLDKSGLPSDRFFAERPEGSVSTLKIQRTQQEDSAVYLCASSLIRGSLQETQYFGPGTRLLVL.

This clonotype was seen only a few times. This sequence joins TRBV20-1 and TRBJ2-5, with unresolved D. The CDR3 totals 13 residues. In germline, CDR1 is DFQATT, CDR2 SNEGSKA (reference sequence). V gave up 1 base and J gave up 1 base, with 7 bases separating them. CDR3 in amino acids: CSARVPFQETQYF. In nucleotides, the CDR3 is TGCAGTGCTAGAGTCCCTTTCCAAGAGACCCAGTACTTC.

The V gene is TRBV5-4, the J gene TRBJ2-1, with TRBD2 identical over 11 bases. V lost 5 bases, J lost 2 bases, and 3 bases stayed unmatched. This CDR3 is 15 amino acids long. In germline, CDR1 is SGHNT, CDR2 YYREEE (reference sequence). The CDR3 region is CASRYSGGAYNEQFF. DNA of the CDR3: TGTGCCAGCAGGTATAGCGGGGGGGCCTACAATGAGCAGTTCTTC.

The chain is built from TRBV27 and TRBJ1-1, with a tentative D call TRBD1 (5 bases). The length of the CDR3 is 14 residues. Germline CDR1 reads MNHEY; CDR2 reads SMNVEV (reference sequence). Trimming cost V 5 bases and J 2 bases, with 12 bases left between them. CDR3 in amino acids: CASSPPWGNTEAFF. CDR3 nucleotide sequence: TGTGCCAGCAGTCCCCCGTGGGGCAACACTGAAGCTTTCTTT.

This clonotype has ten or more counts. V usage is TRBV12-3 or TRBV12-4 and J usage is TRBJ2-3; D gene uncertain. CDR3 length: 14 amino acids. Trimming shortened V by 4 bases and J by 2 bases, and 10 bases separated the two germline ends. The CDR3 DNA sequence: TGTGCCAGCAGTTATGTACATCCCACAGATACGCAGTATTTT. Protein product: CASSYVHPTDTQYF.

The V and J genes are TRBV7-8 and TRBJ1-5, with D tentatively TRBD1 (6 bases). V shed 2 bases and J shed 7 bases, with 18 bases lying between them. CDR3 length equals 16 residues. The germline V gene has CDR1 SGHVS and CDR2 FQNEAQ. The CDR3 nucleotides are TGTGCCAGCAGCTTAACTCCCGTAGGGGGGGAGCAGCCCCAGCATTTT. This codes for CASSLTPVGGEQPQHF.

The chain combines TRBV20-1 with TRBJ2-1; D is unclear. Trimming pared 3 bases from V and 3 bases from J, leaving 9 bases between. Per the germline V gene, CDR1 is DFQATT and CDR2 is SNEGSKA (reference sequence). The CDR3 has 13 amino acids. The CDR3 nucleotides read TGCAGTGCTAGTTTCACTAACTACAATGAGCAGTTCTTC. It is translated as CSASFTNYNEQFF.

This chain links TRBV29-1 with TRBJ2-1; the match to TRBD2 covers 13 bases. Per germline, CDR1 SQVTM and CDR2 ANQGSEA. CDR3 length: 16 amino acids. V gave up 4 bases and J gave up 13 bases; unmatched junction bases: 16. In DNA, the CDR3 is TGCAGCGTTGGAAGGACTAGCGGGGGACCACAAGAGACCCAGTTCTTC. Residues: CSVGRTSGGPQETQFF.

The chain links TRBV4-1 to TRBJ2-6, with D maybe TRBD1 (5 bases). The CDR3 is 15 residues long. V dropped 7 bases and J dropped 0 bases, with 10 bases sitting between them. Germline CDR1 is MGHRA and CDR2 is YSYEKL. The chain's CDR3 is CASNQGSSGANVLTF. CDR3 DNA: TGCGCCAGCAATCAGGGAAGCTCTGGGGCCAACGTCCTGACTTTC.

V usage is TRBV2 and J usage is TRBJ2-5; maybe TRBD1 (6 bases). The DNA end favors TRBJ2-7, so the J call may be wrong. This CDR3 has 16 residues. Germline V gene data show CDR1 as SNHLY and CDR2 as FYNNEI. The CDR3 coding sequence is TGTGCCAGCAAAAGGTTCCGGCAGGGGACGGTCAACGAGCAGTACTTC. Encoded protein: CASKRFRQGTVNEQYF.

This sequence joins TRBV4-2 and TRBJ2-1; 9 bases are shared with TRBD2. This CDR3 is built from 13 residues. V shed 4 bases, J shed 8 bases, and the junction held 3 bases outside the gene matches. Per germline, CDR1 LGHNA and CDR2 YNFKEQ. The CDR3 loop reads CASSRSGSYEQFF. The CDR3 DNA follows: TGTGCCAGCAGCCGTAGCGGGAGCTATGAGCAGTTCTTC.

V and J are TRBV28 and TRBJ1-5; D not certain. This CDR3 region has 12 residues. The V gene's germline CDR1 is MDHEN and CDR2 SYDVKM. The V end was cut by 5 bases, the J end by 9 bases, with 11 bases between. CDR3 in DNA: TGTGCCAGCAGTCCTACTGTGGGGCCCCAGCATTTT. Translated: CASSPTVGPQHF.